One T cell receptor (beta chain) is described in this entry. Original processing notes: Amplified reference gene primers provided the basis for estimating nucleated cell counts. Profiling relied on immunoSEQ multiplex PCR, and the TCRdb table lists in-frame clones only, not all of them. V and J calls and clone size are those listed in that table; D and trimming were worked out from the DNA. Among around 480,000 clones listed, about 91% were seen once. This sample was taken from a study of blood T cell repertoires in COVID-19. Whole-study context: COVID-19 samples from acute and convalescent phases originated in the United States, Italy and Spain. The analysed material was cDNA or gDNA that came from T cells, B-cell-depleted T cells, or PBMCs.

Germline V gene sequence: CDR1 MDHEN, CDR2 SYDVKM. With V trimmed by 2 bases and J by 7 bases, 9 bases remained unmatched. The CDR3 loop spans 16 amino acids. This sequence was found in a woman between 45 and 65 years old with COVID-19, enrolled during active disease. The material sequenced was peripheral blood. The V and J genes are TRBV28 and TRBJ2-2; TRBD2 matches 8 bases. The CDR3 DNA sequence: TGTGCCAGCAGTTTAGCTGGACTAGCTGGGGGCGGGGAGCTGTTTTTT. Amino acid sequence: CASSLAGLAGGGELFF.